Sequencing of this T cell receptor beta chain was carried out in a study of blood T cell repertoires in COVID-19. J gave up 4 bases and V 0 bases, and 6 bases lay outside the gene matches. CDR1 is SEHNR and CDR2 is FQNEAQ in the germline V gene (reference sequence). This CDR3 is built from 16 residues. Source study methods: Scientists estimated how many nucleated cells there were by amplifying reference gene primers. Method: immunoSEQ multiplex PCR; TCRdb's copy keeps in-frame clones and lacks some. D and trimming were read from the DNA, whereas the V and J calls and clone size are those reported in that table. The sample carries tens of thousands of clones, around 90% recorded once. Followed longitudinally, the Seattle patients had been enrolled during active infection.

The chain carries TRBV7-9 and TRBJ1-3; 7 bases match TRBD1. The source of this sequence is a young man with COVID-19, enrolled during active disease. Input material: peripheral blood. The CDR3 sequence is CASSLAPQGVGNTIYF. In nucleotides, the CDR3 is TGTGCCAGCAGCTTAGCCCCCCAGGGGGTAGGAAACACCATATATTTT.